Sequencing of this TCR beta chain was carried out in a study of blood T cell repertoires in COVID-19. Overall study context: Acute and convalescent COVID-19 samples came from the United States, Italy and Spain. T cells, B-cell-depleted T cells, or PBMCs supplied cDNA or gDNA.

The repertoire was sequenced with immunoSEQ multiplex PCR; TCRdb's copy has only in-frame clones and lacks some. The table includes 95,000 to 150,000 clones, approximately 82% detected once. Germline loops: CDR1 ENHRY, CDR2 SYGVKD. After removal of 6 bases from V and 2 bases from J, the junction contained 5 bases not matched to a gene. The CDR3 consists of 14 residues. The chain recombines TRBV10-3 with TRBJ2-7, with 9 bases aligning to TRBD2. The sequence came from a man of 80 years or more with active or convalescent COVID-19. Sequenced: peripheral blood. CDR3 DNA: TGTGCCATCAGGTTTAGCGGGGGAACCTACGAGCAGTACTTC. Its translation is CAIRFSGGTYEQYF.